Below, 26 T cell receptor beta chains from the same sample are listed, as sequenced in a study of blood T cell repertoires in COVID-19. TCRdb's table, derived via immunoSEQ multiplex PCR, lists solely in-frame clones and lacks some. The repertoire consists of 210,000 or so clones, with 80% occurring once and the leading ten covering 3.5% to 5.5%. Sequenced input: PBMCs or T cells enriched from blood (not recorded which). These receptors originate from a man aged 25-45 years with acute COVID-19.

The CDR3 DNA is TGTGCCAGCGGGACCGGACAGGGTGGATCCGGCTACACCTTC. Residues: CASGTGQGGSGYTF. V gene TRBV18 combines with J gene TRBJ1-2; 8 nucleotides match TRBD1. From germline, CDR1 is KGHSH and CDR2 LQKENI. Trimming removed 8 bases from V and 8 bases from J; junction bases left unmatched: 13. The CDR3 is 14 residues long.

The chain uses TRBV5-1 and TRBJ1-3; D unresolved. This CDR3 is 17 amino acids long. The V end was cut by 0 bases, the J end by 0 bases, with 13 bases between. Germline V lookup: CDR1 SGHRS, CDR2 YFSETQ. The chain's CDR3 is CASSLEGRVSSGNTIYF. The CDR3 nucleotides are TGCGCCAGCAGCTTGGAAGGGCGGGTGAGCTCTGGAAACACCATATATTTT.

The chain couples TRBV10-3 to TRBJ2-7, with 10 bases aligning to TRBD1. The CDR3 runs 17 residues. Germline trimming cut 3 bases from V and 7 bases from J; bases unmatched to any gene: 15. CDR1 is ENHRY and CDR2 is SYGVKD in the germline V gene. The CDR3 DNA is TGTGCCATCAGTGACCCTGACAGGGGGCCCATGGGGGTGGAGCAGTACTTC. Amino acids: CAISDPDRGPMGVEQYF.

The chain has TRBV6-5 and TRBJ1-3; D is ambiguous. This CDR3 has 14 amino acids. Germline loops: CDR1 MNHEY, CDR2 SVGAGI. Trimming took off 5 bases at V and 2 bases at J, with 10 bases between the two ends. CDR3 nucleotides: TGTGCCAGCAGTAGGGAGGGCGCTGGAAACACCATATATTTT. This codes for CASSREGAGNTIYF.

This chain joins TRBV5-1 and TRBJ1-4, with D unclear. CDR1 and CDR2 from the germline V gene are SGHRS and YFSETQ. Trimming shortened V by 3 bases and J by 5 bases, and 8 bases separated the two germline ends. The CDR3 is 13 residues long. DNA for the CDR3: TGCGCCAGCAGCTCCGACACGAATGAAAAACTGTTTTTT. Amino acids: CASSSDTNEKLFF.

The V gene is TRBV24-1, the J gene TRBJ1-2, with TRBD1 as a possible D gene (5 bases). This CDR3 region has 13 residues. Looked up from germline, CDR1 is KGHDR and CDR2 is SFDVKD. The germline V and J ends were trimmed by 7 bases and 4 bases, with 12 bases remaining between them. DNA for the CDR3: TGTGCCACCAGCGACAGCCTGTTCTATGGCTACACCTTC. Its protein is CATSDSLFYGYTF.

This clone has only a few counts. The chain joins TRBV18 to TRBJ1-1; tentatively, D is TRBD1 (6 bases). The ends were cut back, 3 bases at V and 3 bases at J, with 11 bases in the middle. The CDR3 contains 14 residues. The germline V gene encodes CDR1 KGHSH and CDR2 LQKENI. The CDR3 nucleotides read TGTGCCAGCTCACCTACAGGGTCCGACACTGAAGCTTTCTTT. This sequence encodes CASSPTGSDTEAFF.

This clone was seen a few times. The chain has TRBV5-6 and TRBJ1-1, with a tentative D call TRBD1 (5 bases). The CDR3 spans 15 residues. The V and J ends lost 2 bases and 1 base respectively, with 12 bases between them. The germline V gene has CDR1 SGHDT and CDR2 YYEEEE. The DNA for the CDR3 is TGTGCCAGCAGCTTAATAGGGGCCCCGAACACTGAAGCTTTCTTT. It translates to CASSLIGAPNTEAFF. The complete variable domain, with remaining parts taken from reference TRBV5-6 and TRBJ1-1, reads DAGVTQSPTHLIKTRGQQVTLRCSPKSGHDTVSWYQQALGQGPQFIFQYYEEEERQRGNFPDRFSGHQFPNYSSELNVNALLLGDSALYLCASSLIGAPNTEAFFGQGTRLTVV.

The rearrangement joins TRBV24-1 to TRBJ1-1; D possibly corresponds to TRBD1 (5 bases). The V gene lost 5 bases and the J gene lost 4 bases, with 10 bases spanning the gap. The CDR3 has 13 residues. Germline lookup yields CDR1 KGHDR and CDR2 SFDVKD. This CDR3 is CATSVRGGTEAFF. CDR3 coding DNA: TGTGCCACCAGTGTTAGGGGTGGCACTGAAGCTTTCTTT.

V gene TRBV30 combines with J gene TRBJ2-6; D may be TRBD1 (5 bases). This CDR3 region has 17 residues. Germline V gene lookup returns CDR1 GTSNPN and CDR2 SVGIG (reference sequence). V was clipped by 4 bases and J by 0 bases, with 16 bases between them. The CDR3 reads CAWIRSRATSGANVLTF. The CDR3 DNA is TGTGCCTGGATAAGAAGCAGGGCTACCTCTGGGGCCAACGTCCTGACTTTC. The full variable domain, with the rest looked up from reference TRBV30 and TRBJ2-6, is SQTIHQWPATLVQPVGSPLSLECTVEGTSNPNLYWYRQAAGRGLQLLFYSVGIGQISSEVPQNLSASRPQDRQFILSSKKLLLSDSGFYLCAWIRSRATSGANVLTFGAGSRLTVL.

This clone was detected once. The chain recombines TRBV5-3 with TRBJ1-5; possibly TRBD1 for D (5 bases). TRBV5-3 is given ORF status, its function remaining uncertain. This CDR3 is 15 amino acids long. Trimming removed 3 bases at V and 5 bases at J, with 15 bases between. The CDR3 DNA sequence: TGTGCCAGAAGCTGGCCAGGGTTCCCCCATCAGCCCCAGCATTTT. Protein: CARSWPGFPHQPQHF.

This chain uses TRBV5-1 with TRBJ1-1; 7 bases align to TRBD1. The V segment lost 3 bases and the J segment 1 base; nucleotides outside the gene matches: 3. This CDR3 has 14 residues. Germline CDR1 is SGHRS and CDR2 is YFSETQ. CDR3 coding DNA: TGCGCCAGCAGCTCACAGGGGTCGAACACTGAAGCTTTCTTT. Protein sequence: CASSSQGSNTEAFF.

The chain has TRBV5-1 and TRBJ2-3; 7 bases are a match to TRBD2. The CDR3 extends over 15 amino acids. With 1 base clipped from V and 2 bases from J, the junction kept 4 bases outside the gene matches. Germline-derived CDR1 and CDR2 are SGHRS and YFSETQ. CDR3 DNA sequence: TGCGCCAGCAGCTTGAGGGGACTAAACACAGATACGCAGTATTTT. This translates into CASSLRGLNTDTQYF.

This chain uses TRBV11-2 with TRBJ2-7; weak D call: TRBD2 (6 bases). Trimming left V 1 base short and J 0 bases short, with 7 bases between. The CDR3 has 14 amino acids. Germline assignment: CDR1 SGHAT and CDR2 FQNNGV. The CDR3 here is CASSLAGASYEQYF. The CDR3 coding sequence is TGTGCCAGCAGCTTAGCGGGAGCCTCCTACGAGCAGTACTTC.

The genes are TRBV7-9 and TRBJ2-7, with 8 positions matching TRBD2. The CDR3 covers 17 residues. CDR1 is SEHNR, CDR2 FQNEAQ, per germline (reference sequence). V shed 4 bases and J 6 bases; nucleotides not matched to a gene: 17. The CDR3 nucleotides are TGTGCCAGCAGCTATCTTAGGGGAGGACTAGCCGTGAGCGAGCAGTACTTC. Translated: CASSYLRGGLAVSEQYF. Supplemented by reference TRBV7-9 and TRBJ2-7, the full variable domain reads DTGVSQNPRHKITKRGQNVTFRCDPISEHNRLYWYRQTLGQGPEFLTYFQNEAQLEKSRLLSDRFSAERPKGSFSTLEIQRTEQGDSAMYLCASSYLRGGLAVSEQYFGPGTRLTVT.

This CDR3 is CASRPSGGSQETQYF. Written as DNA, the CDR3 is TGTGCCAGCAGACCTAGCGGGGGGTCCCAAGAGACCCAGTACTTC. V and J are TRBV7-9 and TRBJ2-5; 11 bases fit TRBD2. Germline lookup yields CDR1 SEHNR and CDR2 FQNEAQ (reference sequence). This CDR3 region has 15 residues. The V gene end was trimmed by 6 bases and the J gene end by 1 base; junction bases not matched to a gene: 4.

The chain employs TRBV6-5 and TRBJ2-1; TRBD1 is a possible D gene (6 bases). The length of the CDR3 is 12 residues. CDR1 and CDR2 (germline): MNHEY, SVGAGI. Trimming removed 6 bases at V and 7 bases at J, with 10 bases between. The chain's CDR3 is CASSHRENEQFF. DNA for the CDR3: TGTGCCAGCAGCCACAGGGAGAATGAGCAGTTCTTC.

The CDR3 loop reads CASSQQQVNYGYTF. The CDR3 nucleotides read TGCGCCAGCAGCCAACAACAGGTGAACTATGGCTACACCTTC. The rearrangement joins TRBV4-1 to TRBJ1-2, with a weak D call TRBD1 (5 bases). Between the trimmed V and J ends, which lost 2 bases and 2 bases, there was a span of 9 bases. Germline V gene lookup returns CDR1 MGHRA and CDR2 YSYEKL. The CDR3 has 14 amino acids.

The gene calls are TRBV3-1 (or the pseudogene TRBV3-2) and TRBJ2-5, with D possibly matching TRBD2 (6 bases). CDR1 is LGHDT, CDR2 YNNKEL, per germline (reference sequence). V shed 0 bases and J shed 2 bases, with 10 bases lying between them. The CDR3 is 15 amino acids. The CDR3 coding sequence is TGTGCCAGCAGCCAAGATGGACTAAGTCAAGAGACCCAGTACTTC. This sequence encodes CASSQDGLSQETQYF.

This clone has ten or more counts. This rearrangement joins TRBV4-1 to TRBJ1-2, with TRBD1 identical over 9 bases. The CDR3 spans 20 residues. CDR1 MGHRA and CDR2 YSYEKL come from the germline V gene. V trimming: 1 base; J trimming: 2 bases; junction bases outside the gene matches: 17. The CDR3 loop reads CASSQVPLAGQGSKNYGYTF. DNA of the CDR3: TGCGCCAGCAGCCAAGTGCCCTTGGCGGGACAGGGAAGCAAGAACTATGGCTACACCTTC.

This clone was recorded many times. This sequence joins TRBV15 and TRBJ2-5; 8 bases fit TRBD2. The CDR3 runs to 15 residues. V was clipped by 2 bases and J by 5 bases; unmatched bases: 7. Germline V lookup: CDR1 LNHNV, CDR2 YYDKDF (reference sequence). CDR3 amino acids: CATSRNRGGMETQYF. DNA of the CDR3: TGTGCCACCAGCAGAAATCGGGGGGGCATGGAGACCCAGTACTTC.

This clone was counted only a few times. The chain uses TRBV2 and TRBJ2-7; the match to TRBD1 covers 9 bases. V shed 8 bases and J 3 bases; nucleotides not matched to a gene: 5. The CDR3 totals 13 residues. Germline CDR1 reads SNHLY; CDR2 reads FYNNEI. In DNA, the CDR3 is TGTGCCAGCTCGGGACAGGGCGACTACGAGCAGTACTTC. Its protein is CASSGQGDYEQYF.

This clone was seen more than once but under ten times. This rearrangement joins TRBV5-4 to TRBJ1-1; possibly TRBD1 for D (6 bases). The length of the CDR3 is 15 residues. The V gene's germline CDR1 is SGHNT and CDR2 YYREEE (reference sequence). V shed 5 bases and J shed 1 base, with 15 bases lying between them. CDR3 nucleotides: TGTGCCAGCAGAGGGGGGCGGGGGGAGAACACTGAAGCTTTCTTT. Its translation: CASRGGRGENTEAFF.

The chain employs TRBV27 and TRBJ1-1, with D unclear. This CDR3 region has 13 residues. With 8 bases removed from V and 5 bases from J, the gap between germline ends came to 15 bases. Germline V gene sequence: CDR1 MNHEY, CDR2 SMNVEV (reference sequence). CDR3 DNA sequence: TGTGCCAGCTGGGCCCGGGAAGGTACTGAAGCTTTCTTT. It specifies CASWAREGTEAFF.

J is TRBJ2-7 and V is TRBV5-4; no clear D. Germline CDR1 is SGHNT and CDR2 is YYREEE (reference sequence). With 1 base removed from V and 1 base from J, the gap between germline ends came to 6 bases. The CDR3 contains 13 residues. The CDR3, as DNA: TGTGCCAGCAGCTTGCGAGAATCCTACGAGCAGTACTTC. This sequence encodes CASSLRESYEQYF.

V usage is TRBV6-2 or TRBV6-3 and J usage is TRBJ2-5, with 7 bases identical to TRBD1. The CDR3 has 18 amino acids. The V gene end was trimmed by 5 bases and the J gene end by 1 base; junction bases not matched to a gene: 16. Germline assignment: CDR1 MNHEY and CDR2 SVGEGT. This chain's CDR3 is CASSTPLQGGSSQETQYF. CDR3 nucleotides: TGTGCCAGCAGTACGCCTCTCCAAGGGGGCTCTTCCCAAGAGACCCAGTACTTC.